This T cell receptor (beta chain) was documented in a study of blood T cells in healthy people across ages. General observations from the study: Estimated diversity that came from one million T cells was considered an underestimate. Higher naive T cell percentage went strongly together with higher TCR beta diversity. PBMCs were not sorted, which prevented a conclusive comparison of naive versus antigen-experienced cells.

Of note for this clonotype: Its antigen remains unidentified. At one of its ends the junction is not consistent with the germline gene, which may arise from a read error.

From germline, CDR1 is SGHTA and CDR2 FQGNSA. The CDR3 length is 16 residues. The use of a sample-barcoded 5' primer and a J-beta primer mix characterized a second PCR of roughly 6 to 11 cycles. Each CDR3 protein is one row after TCRdb ran MiXCR on the 5' RACE reads. Of over 600,000 distinct CDR3 sequences listed, 35% to 50% are singletons. The chain uses TRBV7-2 and TRBJ2-3, with D maybe TRBD2 (7 bases). Sequenced sample: blood. The TCR sequence derives from a man older than 75 in good health. The CDR3 is CVSSFGGRGRVDTQYF. The CDR3 nucleotides are TGTGTCAGCAGCTTTGGGGGGCGGGGGCGGGTCGATACGCAGTATTTT.